The rows below give T cell receptor beta chains drawn from one sample of a study of human T cells and chemical hapten exposure. TCRdb re-called the RACE reads through MiXCR, storing one row per CDR3 protein. The sample yields 80,000 to 100,000 distinct CDR3 sequences, more than 10% seen once. The source material was whole blood, sampled in connection with sensitization to the hapten diphenylcyclopropenone (DPC). The receptors were sampled from a woman aged 55-69 years with alopecia areata. Some clones in this sample may be carry-over from other donors' samples. Each CDR3 is given with its conserved first and last residue. The order of the fields is clone size, J gene, V gene, D gene, CDR3 DNA, CDR3 protein. The D gene is left open where the match is weak. Some rows have no size entry. The others give once, few or many, or a class for an expanded clone.

>.|TRBJ2-3|TRBV4-2|TRBD2
TGTGCCAGCAGCCAGGAGGGACTAGCGGGGGCAGATACGCAGTATTTT
CASSQEGLAGADTQYF
>.|TRBJ1-1|TRBV27|TRBD1
TGTGCCAGCAGTTCCACAGGGGGCCCTGAAGCTTTCTTT
CASSSTGGPEAFF
>many|TRBJ1-2|TRBV12-5|.
TGTGCTAGTGGTTTGGATTTGAGAATGTATGGCTACACCTTC
CASGLDLRMYGYTF
>.|TRBJ2-1|TRBV29-1|.
TGCAGCGTTCTTGATTTTGAGCAGTTCTTC
CSVLDFEQFF
>few|TRBJ1-5|TRBV20-1|TRBD1
TGCAGTGCTAGGACAGGGTTTAGCAATCAGCCCCAGCATTTT
CSARTGFSNQPQHF
>.|TRBJ1-1|TRBV13|.
TGTGCCAGCAGCTTACGTGTGAGCGCTGAAGCTTTCTTT
CASSLRVSAEAFF
>few|TRBJ1-1|TRBV30|.
TGTGCCTGGACCCGAGGGGTCGGGGACACTGAAGCTTTCTTT
CAWTRGVGDTEAFF
>many|TRBJ2-5|TRBV7-9|TRBD2
TGTGCCAGCAGCTTAGGCTCGACTAGCGGGGAAGAGACCCAGTACTTC
CASSLGSTSGEETQYF
>few|TRBJ1-3|TRBV2|TRBD1
TGTGCCAGTTACACCCGGGACAGGGCTGGAAACACCATATATTTT
CASYTRDRAGNTIYF
>few|TRBJ1-4|TRBV30|TRBD1
TGTGCCTGGAGTAGGGACAGCACAACTAATGAAAAACTGTTTTTT
CAWSRDSTTNEKLFF
>.|TRBJ2-1|TRBV5-1|TRBD2
TGCGCCAGCAGCTTGGTCAGCGGGGGCCACAATGAGCAGTTCTTC
CASSLVSGGHNEQFF
>.|TRBJ2-4|TRBV4-2|TRBD2
TGTGCCAGCAGCCAAGAGACTAGCGGGGGGTTGGGCATTCAGTACTTC
CASSQETSGGLGIQYF
>.|TRBJ1-2|TRBV5-1|.
TGCGCCAGCAGCTTACAGAACTATGGCTACACCTTC
CASSLQNYGYTF
>many|TRBJ1-1|TRBV2|.
TGTGCCAGCAGTGGAAGGGATGCTTTCTTT
CASSGRDAFF
>.|TRBJ2-1|TRBV11-2|TRBD1
TGTGCCAGCAGCCCAGGGCCGGGACAGGAGTACAATGAGCAGTTCTTC
CASSPGPGQEYNEQFF
>few|TRBJ2-7|TRBV7-9|.
TGTGCCAGCAGCTTAAGGGGACATTCCTACGAGCAGTACTTC
CASSLRGHSYEQYF
>.|TRBJ1-6|TRBV5-4|.
TGTGCCAGCAGCTTGGCAGGGTTTAATTCACCCCTCCACTTT
CASSLAGFNSPLHF
>.|TRBJ2-7|TRBV20-1|TRBD2
TGCAGTGCTTATAATCCTACAGGTGGGACTAGCGGTTCCTACGAGCAGTACTTC
CSAYNPTGGTSGSYEQYF
>.|TRBJ1-2|TRBV27|TRBD1
TGTGCCTGCAGTTTATCGAGGACAGGAGATGGCTACACCTTC
CACSLSRTGDGYTF
>few|TRBJ1-2|TRBV30|.
TGTGCCTGGAAATCCCCCTCCGGGGGCGCCCTTAGAGCTAACTATGGCTACACCTTC
CAWKSPSGGALRANYGYTF
>.|TRBJ2-7|TRBV6-2/TRBV6-3|.
TGTGCCAGCAGTCCCGGGACGGCGGCCTCCTACGAGCAGTACTTC
CASSPGTAASYEQYF
>many|TRBJ2-7|TRBV9|TRBD1
TGTGCCAGCAGCGTGGGGACAGGGAGCTCCTACGAGCAGTACTTC
CASSVGTGSSYEQYF
>many|TRBJ1-3|TRBV6-5|.
TGTGCCAGCAGAGACAGTCACTCTGGAAACACCATATATTTT
CASRDSHSGNTIYF
>.|TRBJ1-4|TRBV6-4|.
TGTGCCAGCAGTGAGGAGGCTGCAACTAATGAAAAACTGTTTTTT
CASSEEAATNEKLFF